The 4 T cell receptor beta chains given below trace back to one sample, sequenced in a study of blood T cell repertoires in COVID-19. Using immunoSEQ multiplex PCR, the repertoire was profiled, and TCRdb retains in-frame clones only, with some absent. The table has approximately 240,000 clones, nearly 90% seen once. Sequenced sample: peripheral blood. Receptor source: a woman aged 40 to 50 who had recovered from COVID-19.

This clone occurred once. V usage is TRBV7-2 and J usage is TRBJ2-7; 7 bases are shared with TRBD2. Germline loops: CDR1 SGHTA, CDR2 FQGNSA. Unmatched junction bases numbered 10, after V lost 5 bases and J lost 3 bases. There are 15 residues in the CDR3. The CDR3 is CASSRGASGYYEQYF. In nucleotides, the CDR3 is TGTGCCAGCAGCCGTGGGGCTAGCGGTTACTACGAGCAGTACTTC.

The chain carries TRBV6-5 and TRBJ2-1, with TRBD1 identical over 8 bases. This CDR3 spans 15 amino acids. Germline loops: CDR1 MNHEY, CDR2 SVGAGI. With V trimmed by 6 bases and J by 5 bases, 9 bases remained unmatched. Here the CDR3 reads CASRYDRGRDNEQFF. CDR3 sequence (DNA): TGTGCCAGCAGATATGACAGGGGAAGAGACAATGAGCAGTTCTTC.

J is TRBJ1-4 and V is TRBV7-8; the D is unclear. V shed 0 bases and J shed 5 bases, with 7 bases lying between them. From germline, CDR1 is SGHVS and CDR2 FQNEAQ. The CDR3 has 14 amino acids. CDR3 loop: CASSLAPGNEKLFF. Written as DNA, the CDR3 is TGTGCCAGCAGCTTAGCGCCCGGGAATGAAAAACTGTTTTTT.

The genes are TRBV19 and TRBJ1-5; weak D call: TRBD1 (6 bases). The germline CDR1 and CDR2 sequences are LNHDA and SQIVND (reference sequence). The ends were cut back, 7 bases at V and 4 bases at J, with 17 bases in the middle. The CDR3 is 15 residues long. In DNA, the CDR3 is TGTGCCAGTACTACTTTAGACAGGACAAATCAGCCCCAGCATTTT. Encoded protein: CASTTLDRTNQPQHF.